This TCR beta chain was sequenced during a study of CD8+CD57+ T cells in acquired aplastic anemia. Germline CDR1 PRHDT, CDR2 FYEKMQ (reference sequence). CDR3 length equals 13 residues. V was clipped by 0 bases and J by 6 bases, with 8 bases between them. This clonotype came up many times. Investigators profiled TCR beta VDJ and CDR3 from genomic DNA template. TCRdb processed the reads anew with MiXCR; each CDR3 protein has one entry. The repertoire includes 200,000 to 250,000 distinct CDR3 sequences, 47% of them detected once, and 7% to 10% sits in the top ten. Only patients with CD8+CD57+ cell expansion on flow cytometry were chosen for sequencing. No patient had been given any therapy when blood was sampled.

V is TRBV13 and J is TRBJ1-2; weak D call: TRBD1 (6 bases). The clonotype originates from a human donor with aplastic anemia. Sequenced input: sorted CD4+, CD8+, or CD8+CD57+ T cells (not recorded which) from PBMCs. The CDR3 here is CASSLGQGNGYTF. CDR3 nucleotide sequence: TGTGCCAGCAGCTTAGGACAGGGTAATGGCTACACCTTC. The variable domain in full, with the rest retrieved from reference TRBV13 and TRBJ1-2, is AAGVIQSPRHLIKEKRETATLKCYPIPRHDTVYWYQQGPGQDPQFLISFYEKMQSDKGSIPDRFSAQQFSDYHSELNMSSLELGDSALYFCASSLGQGNGYTFGSGTRLTVV.